A selection of T cell receptor beta chains follows, all from one sample in a study of vaccination and CD4 T cells after COVID-19. Via MiXCR, TCRdb re-called the PCR reads, giving one row per CDR3 protein. The sample holds 9,500 to 15,000 distinct CDR3 sequences; around 50% are singletons and the top ten take about a fifth. These receptors' targets are unknown. Sequenced: CD4+ T cells from blood, cultured in vitro. The receptor set was obtained from a human donor who had recovered from COVID-19. Each CDR3 is given with its conserved first and last residue. The order of the fields is clone size, D gene, CDR3 length, J gene, V gene, CDR3 DNA, CDR3 protein. D genes are given only for firm matches. The listing skips clone size in some rows; elsewhere it reads once, few, many or a size class.

- - 23 TRBJ2-5 TRBV18 TGTGCCAGCTCACCACCTGGTCCGTGTGTGGTTTTCAGTCAACCACAGGGATTAGAGACCCAGTACTTC CASSPPGPCVVFSQPQGLETQYF
- - 14 TRBJ2-5 TRBV9 TGTGCCAGCAGCGTAGAACCTAACCAAGAGACCCAGTACTTC CASSVEPNQETQYF
few TRBD1 14 TRBJ1-5 TRBV6-1 TGTGCCAGCAGTCGACAGGGGAGCAATCAGCCCCAGCATTTT CASSRQGSNQPQHF
few - 15 TRBJ1-6 TRBV10-3 TGTGCCATCAGTGAGTCAGGGGGAGATAATTCACCCCTCCACTTT CAISESGGDNSPLHF
- TRBD2 15 TRBJ2-3 TRBV2 TGTGCCAGCAGTAGTCAGGGACTAGATTCAGATACGCAGTATTTT CASSSQGLDSDTQYF
- - 14 TRBJ2-4 TRBV19 TGTGCCAGTAGCGGGACCCGGGCTGGAAACATTCAGTACTTC CASSGTRAGNIQYF
- TRBD2 15 TRBJ2-5 TRBV7-2 TGTGCCAGCAGCTTGGGCGGGAGGGCCGAAGAGACCCAGTACTTC CASSLGGRAEETQYF
- TRBD1 15 TRBJ1-3 TRBV19 TGTGCCAGTAGTCCCCGGGACAGCTCTGGAAACACCATATATTTT CASSPRDSSGNTIYF
- - 14 TRBJ1-2 TRBV20-1 TGCAGTGCTAGAGAGTCAAGGGGGGAGTATGGCTACACCTTC CSARESRGEYGYTF
- - 14 TRBJ1-4 TRBV2 TGTGCCAGCAGGGTGGGACGGGGTAATGAAAAACTGTTTTTT CASRVGRGNEKLFF
- - 13 TRBJ2-3 TRBV7-2 TGTGCCAGCAGCCCCGTAGGGGGGGATACGCAGTATTTT CASSPVGGDTQYF
- TRBD1 14 TRBJ2-7 TRBV7-9 TGTGCCAGCAGCTTCCCGGGACAGTCCTACGAGCAGTACTTC CASSFPGQSYEQYF
- TRBD2 14 TRBJ2-1 TRBV20-1 TGCAGTGCTGGAGCGGGAGCATCCTACAATGAGCAGTTCTTC CSAGAGASYNEQFF
- - 12 TRBJ1-5 TRBV28 TGTGCCAGCACCCCGGTTAATCAGCCCCAGCATTTT CASTPVNQPQHF
- - 13 TRBJ2-7 TRBV6-5 TGTGCCAGCAGTTCCCCTGGAAGTTACGAGCAGTACTTC CASSSPGSYEQYF
- TRBD2 15 TRBJ2-1 TRBV6-1 TGTGCCAGCAGTCCGCTAGCGGGAGAGGTAGGTGAGCAGTTCTTC CASSPLAGEVGEQFF
- - 13 TRBJ1-2 TRBV12-3/TRBV12-4 TGTGCCTGTCGGGGACCCGCTCTCTATGGCTACACCTTC CACRGPALYGYTF
- - 13 TRBJ1-6 TRBV6-1 TGTGCCAGCAGTGACTCCGCAGATTCACCCCTCCACTTT CASSDSADSPLHF